The rows below give T cell receptor beta chains drawn from one sample of a study of blood T cell repertoires in COVID-19. The data were produced by immunoSEQ multiplex PCR, yet TCRdb's version contains in-frame clones alone and is incomplete. The repertoire consists of under 120,000 clones, with 85% to 90% occurring once and the leading ten covering about 30%. Sequencing used peripheral blood. The receptors derive from a woman aged 80 or over with acute or convalescent COVID-19. Both conserved end residues are part of each CDR3. A D gene is named only where the DNA matches it firmly. For some rows the clone size is stated as once, few or many, or as a class when expanded; others skip it.

j_gene: TRBJ1-4
v_gene: TRBV5-1
abundance: -
d_gene: -
CDR3aa: CASSLEGTTNEKLFF
CDR3nt: TGCGCCAGCAGCTTGGAGGGGACAACTAATGAAAAACTGTTTTTT

j_gene: TRBJ1-2
v_gene: TRBV5-1
abundance: -
d_gene: TRBD1
CDR3aa: CASSPYAGTGIYGYTF
CDR3nt: TGCGCCAGCAGCCCTTACGCCGGGACAGGGATCTATGGCTACACCTTC

j_gene: TRBJ1-5
v_gene: TRBV4-3
abundance: -
d_gene: -
CDR3aa: CASSQRLWSNQPQHF
CDR3nt: TGCGCCAGCAGCCAACGGTTGTGGAGCAATCAGCCCCAGCATTTT

j_gene: TRBJ2-2
v_gene: TRBV24-1
abundance: -
d_gene: -
CDR3aa: CATSDLTLTPGELFF
CDR3nt: TGTGCCACCAGTGATTTGACCCTAACCCCAGGGGAGCTGTTTTTT

j_gene: TRBJ2-7
v_gene: TRBV13
abundance: -
d_gene: -
CDR3aa: CASSLGVSSSYEQYF
CDR3nt: TGTGCCAGCAGCCTCGGGGTATCGAGCTCCTACGAGCAGTACTTC

j_gene: TRBJ1-2
v_gene: TRBV2
abundance: once
d_gene: TRBD1
CDR3aa: CASNPGQNYGYTF
CDR3nt: TGTGCCAGCAACCCGGGACAGAACTATGGCTACACCTTC

j_gene: TRBJ2-2
v_gene: TRBV3-1/TRBV3-2
abundance: few
d_gene: -
CDR3aa: CASSRPGSAGELFF
CDR3nt: TGTGCCAGCAGCCGGCCCGGGTCGGCCGGGGAGCTGTTTTTT

j_gene: TRBJ2-7
v_gene: TRBV28
abundance: -
d_gene: TRBD2
CDR3aa: CASRTPPGGSRSYEQYF
CDR3nt: TGTGCCAGCAGAACCCCGCCCGGGGGGTCCCGCTCCTACGAGCAGTACTTC

j_gene: TRBJ1-5
v_gene: TRBV19
abundance: once
d_gene: -
CDR3aa: CASSSRGSEPQHF
CDR3nt: TGTGCCAGTAGTAGCAGGGGTAGTGAGCCCCAGCATTTT

j_gene: TRBJ2-2
v_gene: TRBV27
abundance: -
d_gene: -
CDR3aa: CASSPDQTGNWDTGELFF
CDR3nt: TGTGCCAGCAGCCCCGATCAAACGGGGAATTGGGACACCGGGGAGCTGTTTTTT

j_gene: TRBJ2-5
v_gene: TRBV30
abundance: -
d_gene: -
CDR3aa: CAWKLAGLRETQYF
CDR3nt: TGTGCCTGGAAACTAGCAGGCCTCCGAGAGACCCAGTACTTC

j_gene: TRBJ1-3
v_gene: TRBV12-3/TRBV12-4
abundance: -
d_gene: -
CDR3aa: CASSSGNTIYF
CDR3nt: TGTGCCAGCAGCTCCGGAAACACCATATATTTT

j_gene: TRBJ2-2
v_gene: TRBV5-4
abundance: -
d_gene: TRBD2
CDR3aa: CASSLGRRGGRNTGELFF
CDR3nt: TGTGCCAGCAGCTTGGGGCGTCGGGGGGGCCGCAACACCGGGGAGCTGTTTTTT

j_gene: TRBJ1-5
v_gene: TRBV7-2
abundance: -
d_gene: TRBD1
CDR3aa: CASSPTGWQPQHF
CDR3nt: TGTGCCAGCAGCCCGACAGGGTGGCAGCCCCAGCATTTT

j_gene: TRBJ1-1
v_gene: TRBV7-9
abundance: -
d_gene: TRBD1
CDR3aa: CASMDRLGMNTEAFF
CDR3nt: TGTGCCAGCATGGACAGGTTGGGAATGAACACTGAAGCTTTCTTT

j_gene: TRBJ2-7
v_gene: TRBV7-2
abundance: -
d_gene: -
CDR3aa: CASSFIAATYEQYF
CDR3nt: TGTGCCAGCAGCTTTATAGCAGCAACCTACGAGCAGTACTTC

j_gene: TRBJ2-5
v_gene: TRBV24-1
abundance: -
d_gene: -
CDR3aa: CATSAGGQETQYF
CDR3nt: TGTGCCACCAGTGCAGGGGGGCAAGAGACCCAGTACTTC

j_gene: TRBJ1-2
v_gene: TRBV20-1
abundance: -
d_gene: TRBD1
CDR3aa: CSASVEGTGNYGYTF
CDR3nt: TGCAGTGCTAGTGTTGAAGGGACAGGCAACTATGGCTACACCTTC

j_gene: TRBJ1-2
v_gene: TRBV4-3
abundance: -
d_gene: TRBD1
CDR3aa: CASSQETGYGYTF
CDR3nt: TGCGCCAGCAGCCAAGAGACAGGGTATGGCTACACCTTC

j_gene: TRBJ2-1
v_gene: TRBV9
abundance: -
d_gene: TRBD1
CDR3aa: CASSEGQGAYNEQFF
CDR3nt: TGTGCCAGCAGCGAGGGACAGGGGGCCTACAATGAGCAGTTCTTC

j_gene: TRBJ2-7
v_gene: TRBV7-8
abundance: -
d_gene: -
CDR3aa: CASIPRGRVGEQYF
CDR3nt: TGTGCCAGCATCCCTAGGGGCAGGGTGGGCGAGCAGTACTTC

j_gene: TRBJ1-6
v_gene: TRBV3-1/TRBV3-2
abundance: -
d_gene: TRBD1
CDR3aa: CASSPGQGNSPLHF
CDR3nt: TGTGCCAGCAGCCCGGGACAGGGAAATTCACCCCTCCACTTT

j_gene: TRBJ1-5
v_gene: TRBV6-1
abundance: -
d_gene: -
CDR3aa: CASSESNWVLTGPQHF
CDR3nt: TGTGCCAGCAGTGAATCAAATTGGGTGCTCACAGGGCCCCAGCATTTT

j_gene: TRBJ2-5
v_gene: TRBV10-1
abundance: once
d_gene: -
CDR3aa: CASRILAWPVYF
CDR3nt: TGCGCCAGCAGAATACTAGCTTGGCCCGTGTACTTC

j_gene: TRBJ2-6
v_gene: TRBV27
abundance: -
d_gene: -
CDR3aa: CASRVGGSGANVLTF
CDR3nt: TGTGCCAGCAGGGTAGGGGGCTCTGGGGCCAACGTCCTGACTTTC

j_gene: TRBJ1-6
v_gene: TRBV18
abundance: -
d_gene: -
CDR3aa: CASSQTGISYNSPLHF
CDR3nt: TGTGCCAGCTCACAAACAGGGATCTCCTATAATTCACCCCTCCACTTT

j_gene: TRBJ1-2
v_gene: TRBV5-4
abundance: -
d_gene: TRBD1
CDR3aa: CASSPGTGASNYGYTF
CDR3nt: TGTGCCAGCAGCCCCGGGACAGGGGCTAGTAACTATGGCTACACCTTC

j_gene: TRBJ1-2
v_gene: TRBV7-9
abundance: -
d_gene: -
CDR3aa: CASSLAQGTYGYTF
CDR3nt: TGTGCCAGCAGCTTAGCGCAGGGGACCTATGGCTACACCTTC

j_gene: TRBJ2-3
v_gene: TRBV28
abundance: -
d_gene: -
CDR3aa: CASSLGGRGLGSTDTQYF
CDR3nt: TGTGCCAGCAGTTTGGGGGGACGAGGGCTCGGAAGCACAGATACGCAGTATTTT

j_gene: TRBJ2-7
v_gene: TRBV30
abundance: -
d_gene: TRBD1
CDR3aa: CAWSIGTGIYEQYF
CDR3nt: TGTGCCTGGAGCATAGGGACAGGTATCTACGAGCAGTACTTC